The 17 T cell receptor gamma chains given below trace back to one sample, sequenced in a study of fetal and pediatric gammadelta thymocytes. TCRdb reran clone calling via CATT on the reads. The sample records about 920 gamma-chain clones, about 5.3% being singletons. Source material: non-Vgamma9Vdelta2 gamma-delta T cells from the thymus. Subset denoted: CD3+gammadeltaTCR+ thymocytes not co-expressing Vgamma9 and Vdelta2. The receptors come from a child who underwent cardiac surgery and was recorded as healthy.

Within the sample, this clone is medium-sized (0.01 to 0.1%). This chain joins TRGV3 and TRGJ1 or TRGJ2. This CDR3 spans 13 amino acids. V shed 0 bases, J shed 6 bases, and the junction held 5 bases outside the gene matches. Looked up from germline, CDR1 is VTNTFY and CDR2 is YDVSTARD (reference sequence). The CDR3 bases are TGTGCCACCTGGGACAGGCGCGGTTATAAGAAACTCTTT. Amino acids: CATWDRRGYKKLF.

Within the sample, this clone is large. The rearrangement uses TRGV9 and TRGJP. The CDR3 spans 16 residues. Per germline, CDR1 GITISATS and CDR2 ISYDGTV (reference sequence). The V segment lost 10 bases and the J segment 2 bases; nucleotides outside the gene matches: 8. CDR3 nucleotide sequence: TGTGCCTTCACTAAAAGGCAAGAGTTGGGCAAAAAAATCAAGGTATTT. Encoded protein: CAFTKRQELGKKIKVF.

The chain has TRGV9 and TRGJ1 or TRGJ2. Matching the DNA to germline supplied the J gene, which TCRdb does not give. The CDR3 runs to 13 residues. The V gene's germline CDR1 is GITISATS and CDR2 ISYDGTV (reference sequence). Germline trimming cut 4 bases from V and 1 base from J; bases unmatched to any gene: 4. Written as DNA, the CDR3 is TGTGCCTTGTGGGACCTTAATTATTATAAGAAACTCTTT. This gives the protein CALWDLNYYKKLF.

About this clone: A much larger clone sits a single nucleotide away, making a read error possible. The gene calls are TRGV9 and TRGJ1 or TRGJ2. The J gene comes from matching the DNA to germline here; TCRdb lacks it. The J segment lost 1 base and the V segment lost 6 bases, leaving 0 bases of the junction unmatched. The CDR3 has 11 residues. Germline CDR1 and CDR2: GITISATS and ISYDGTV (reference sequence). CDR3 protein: CALWNYYKKLF. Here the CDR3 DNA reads TGTGCCTTGTGGAATTATTATAAGAAACTCTTT.

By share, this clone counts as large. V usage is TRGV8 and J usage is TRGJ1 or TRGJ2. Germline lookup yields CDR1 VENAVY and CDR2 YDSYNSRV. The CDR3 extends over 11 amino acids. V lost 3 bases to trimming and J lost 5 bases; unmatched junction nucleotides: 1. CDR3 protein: CATWDHYKKLF. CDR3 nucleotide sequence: TGTGCCACCTGGGATCATTATAAGAAACTCTTT.

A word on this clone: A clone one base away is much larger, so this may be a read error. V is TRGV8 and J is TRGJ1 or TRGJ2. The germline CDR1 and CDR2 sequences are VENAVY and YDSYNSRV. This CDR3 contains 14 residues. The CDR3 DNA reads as TGTGCCTCCTGGGATAGGTCGAATTATTATAAGAAACTCTTT. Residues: CASWDRSNYYKKLF.

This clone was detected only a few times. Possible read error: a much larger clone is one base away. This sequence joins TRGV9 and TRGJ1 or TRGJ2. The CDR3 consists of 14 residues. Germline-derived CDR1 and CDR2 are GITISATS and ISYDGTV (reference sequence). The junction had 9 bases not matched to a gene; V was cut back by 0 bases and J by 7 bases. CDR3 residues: CALWEVRYRYKKLF. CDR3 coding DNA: TGTGCCTTGTGGGAGGTGCGGTATCGATATAAGAAACTCTTT.

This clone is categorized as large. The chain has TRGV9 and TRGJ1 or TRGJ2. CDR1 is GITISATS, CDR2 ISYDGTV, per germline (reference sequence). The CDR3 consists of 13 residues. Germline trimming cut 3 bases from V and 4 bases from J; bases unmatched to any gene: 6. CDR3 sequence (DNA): TGTGCCTTGTGGGAGCCCAGATATTATAAGAAACTCTTT. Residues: CALWEPRYYKKLF.

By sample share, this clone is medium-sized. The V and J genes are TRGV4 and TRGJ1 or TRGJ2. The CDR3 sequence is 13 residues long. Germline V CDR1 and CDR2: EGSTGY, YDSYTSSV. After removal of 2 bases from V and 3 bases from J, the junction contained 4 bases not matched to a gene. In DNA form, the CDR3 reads TGTGCCACCTGGGATGTCCTTTATTATAAGAAACTCTTT. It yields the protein CATWDVLYYKKLF.

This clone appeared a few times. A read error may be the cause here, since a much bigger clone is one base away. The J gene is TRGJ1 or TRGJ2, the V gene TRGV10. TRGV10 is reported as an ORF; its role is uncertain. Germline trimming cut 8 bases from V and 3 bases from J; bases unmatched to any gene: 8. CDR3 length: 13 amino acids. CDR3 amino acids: CAAWDRFYYKKLF. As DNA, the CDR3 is TGTGCTGCGTGGGATAGGTTTTATTATAAGAAACTCTTT.

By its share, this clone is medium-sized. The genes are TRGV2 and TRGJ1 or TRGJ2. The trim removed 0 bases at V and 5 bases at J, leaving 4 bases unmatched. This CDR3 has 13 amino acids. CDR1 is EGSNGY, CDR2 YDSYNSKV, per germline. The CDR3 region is CATWDGLNYKKLF. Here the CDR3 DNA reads TGTGCCACCTGGGACGGGCTTAATTATAAGAAACTCTTT.

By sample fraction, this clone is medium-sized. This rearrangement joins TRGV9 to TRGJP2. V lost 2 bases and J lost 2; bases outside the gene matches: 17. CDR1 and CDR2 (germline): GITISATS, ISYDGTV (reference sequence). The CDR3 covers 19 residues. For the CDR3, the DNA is TGTGCCTTGTGGGAGGCCACAAACCATACTGCAAGTAGTGATTGGATCAAGACGTTT. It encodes CALWEATNHTASSDWIKTF.

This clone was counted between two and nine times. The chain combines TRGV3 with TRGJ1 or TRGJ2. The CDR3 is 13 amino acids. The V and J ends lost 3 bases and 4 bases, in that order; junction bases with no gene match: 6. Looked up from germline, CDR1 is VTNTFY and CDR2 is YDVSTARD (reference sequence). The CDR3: CATWDPWYYKKLF. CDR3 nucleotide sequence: TGTGCCACCTGGGACCCGTGGTATTATAAGAAACTCTTT.

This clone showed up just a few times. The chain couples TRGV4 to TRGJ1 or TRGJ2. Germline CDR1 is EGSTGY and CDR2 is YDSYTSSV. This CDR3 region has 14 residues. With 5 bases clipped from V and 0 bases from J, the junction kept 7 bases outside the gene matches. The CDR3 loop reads CATWVRSNYYKKLF. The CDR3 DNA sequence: TGTGCCACCTGGGTCCGTTCGAATTATTATAAGAAACTCTTT.

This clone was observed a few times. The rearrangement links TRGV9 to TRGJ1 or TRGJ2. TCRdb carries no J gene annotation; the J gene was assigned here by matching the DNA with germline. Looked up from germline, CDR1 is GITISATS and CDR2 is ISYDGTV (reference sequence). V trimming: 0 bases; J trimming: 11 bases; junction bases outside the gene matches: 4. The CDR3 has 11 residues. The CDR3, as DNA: TGTGCCTTGTGGGAGGTGCGAGAGAAACTCTTT. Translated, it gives CALWEVREKLF.

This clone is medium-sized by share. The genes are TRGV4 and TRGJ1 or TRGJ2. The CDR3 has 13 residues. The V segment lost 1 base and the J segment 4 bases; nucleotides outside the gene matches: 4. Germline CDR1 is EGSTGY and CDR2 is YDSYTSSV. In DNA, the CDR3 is TGTGCCACCTGGGATGGAATATATTATAAGAAACTCTTT. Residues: CATWDGIYYKKLF.

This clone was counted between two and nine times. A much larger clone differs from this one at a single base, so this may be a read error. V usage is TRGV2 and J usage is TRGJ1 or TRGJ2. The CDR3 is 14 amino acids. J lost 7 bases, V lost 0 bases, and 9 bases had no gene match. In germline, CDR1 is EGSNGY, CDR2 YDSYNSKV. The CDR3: CATWDGSRKYKKLF. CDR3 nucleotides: TGTGCCACCTGGGACGGGTCACGAAAATATAAGAAACTCTTT.